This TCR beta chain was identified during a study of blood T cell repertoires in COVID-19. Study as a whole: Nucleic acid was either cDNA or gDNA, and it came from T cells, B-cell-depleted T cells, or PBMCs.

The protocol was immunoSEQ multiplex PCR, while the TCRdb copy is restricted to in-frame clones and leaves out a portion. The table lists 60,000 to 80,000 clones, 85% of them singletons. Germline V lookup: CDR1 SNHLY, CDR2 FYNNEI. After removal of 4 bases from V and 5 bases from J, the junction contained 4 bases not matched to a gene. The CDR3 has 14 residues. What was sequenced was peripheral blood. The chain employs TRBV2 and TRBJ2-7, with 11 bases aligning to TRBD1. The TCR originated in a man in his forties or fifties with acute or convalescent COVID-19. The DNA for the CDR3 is TGTGCCAGCAGTGTGGACAGGGGGCTGGACGAGCAGTACTTC. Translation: CASSVDRGLDEQYF.